This TCR beta chain was recorded in a study of identical twins. The CDR3 sequence is 13 residues long. Trimming removed 6 bases at V and 0 bases at J, with 11 bases between. CDR1 DFQATT and CDR2 SNEGSKA come from the germline V gene (reference sequence). TCRdb used MiXCR to reprocess the 5' RACE reads, holding one entry per CDR3 protein. This table has hundreds of thousands of distinct CDR3 sequences, around a sixth appearing once. Only healthy Caucasians were included as donors. This clonotype was observed a few times. The same data also went into a second study, on T cells expressing NK-cell markers. As that report states: One of the eight sequenced donors was seronegative, whereas the other seven were HCMV-seropositive.

Sample: PBMCs. The rearrangement uses TRBV20-1 and TRBJ1-1; D remains unclear. The TCR sequence derives from a woman younger than 30 in good health. In DNA form, the CDR3 reads TGCAGTGCAGAGAGGGATATGAACACTGAAGCTTTCTTT. This encodes CSAERDMNTEAFF.